These 17 T cell receptor beta chains originate from one sample sequenced in a study of blood T cell repertoires in COVID-19. The assay was immunoSEQ multiplex PCR, and TCRdb's table has in-frame clones only and misses some. Here the sample spans approximately 110,000 clones, just over 85% being singletons. The sequencing sample was made of peripheral blood. These receptor sequences come from a woman aged 45-65 years with active or convalescent COVID-19.

The genes are TRBV9 and TRBJ2-3; D unclear. Germline CDR1 SGDLS, CDR2 YYNGEE. Trimming stripped 0 bases from V and 0 bases from J, with 8 bases between. This CDR3 spans 15 amino acids. Here the CDR3 DNA reads TGTGCCAGCAGCGTAGTGGTCGGGAGCACAGATACGCAGTATTTT. Translated, it gives CASSVVVGSTDTQYF.

The V and J genes are TRBV12-5 and TRBJ2-1, with a tentative D call TRBD1 (5 bases). Looked up from germline, CDR1 is LGHNT and CDR2 is FRNRAP. The CDR3 covers 12 residues. With 6 bases removed from V and 8 bases from J, the gap between germline ends came to 11 bases. The CDR3 region has the DNA TGTGCTAGTGGGACCAGGGTGGATGAGCAGTTCTTC. This sequence encodes CASGTRVDEQFF.

This chain joins TRBV15 and TRBJ1-5; TRBD1 aligns across 9 bases. The germline V gene encodes CDR1 LNHNV and CDR2 YYDKDF (reference sequence). Trimming removed 2 bases from V and 5 bases from J; junction bases left unmatched: 16. The CDR3 has 19 amino acids. This chain's CDR3 is CATSRPPGQGTPRDQPQHF. The CDR3 DNA follows: TGTGCCACCAGCAGACCCCCGGGACAGGGAACTCCGAGGGATCAGCCCCAGCATTTT.

This chain connects TRBV27 to TRBJ2-3; 9 positions match TRBD1. J lost 4 bases, V lost 2 bases, and 10 bases had no gene match. The germline V gene has CDR1 MNHEY and CDR2 SMNVEV (reference sequence). This CDR3 contains 17 residues. In DNA form, the CDR3 reads TGTGCCAGCAGTTTACTCCTTACAGGGGGCAAGGCAGATACGCAGTATTTT. Its translation is CASSLLLTGGKADTQYF.

The V gene is TRBV28, the J gene TRBJ2-1; D not resolved. The V gene lost 3 bases and the J gene lost 4 bases, with 16 bases spanning the gap. The CDR3 runs to 16 residues. The germline V gene has CDR1 MDHEN and CDR2 SYDVKM. The CDR3 DNA reads as TGTGCCAGCAGTTTTAGGCGGATAACGATATACAATGAGCAGTTCTTC. Its translation: CASSFRRITIYNEQFF.

This clone has only a few counts. This rearrangement joins TRBV7-2 to TRBJ1-4; possible D gene TRBD1, 5 bases. The V and J ends lost 1 base and 7 bases respectively, with 10 bases between them. CDR3 length equals 14 residues. The germline V gene encodes CDR1 SGHTA and CDR2 FQGNSA. This CDR3 is CASSLGPGGEKLFF. In nucleotides, the CDR3 is TGTGCCAGCAGCTTAGGTCCCGGGGGTGAAAAACTGTTTTTT.

The chain links TRBV29-1 to TRBJ2-5, with a weak D call TRBD2 (6 bases). Per the germline V gene, CDR1 is SQVTM and CDR2 is ANQGSEA. The CDR3 is 15 residues long. Trimming stripped 3 bases from V and 7 bases from J, with 21 bases between. For the CDR3, the DNA is TGCAGCGTTGAGGGTGATAGCGGAACCTTTGGGACCCAGTACTTC. It is translated as CSVEGDSGTFGTQYF.

This chain connects TRBV12-3 or TRBV12-4 to TRBJ2-7, with D uncertain. The CDR3 runs 12 residues. V was trimmed by 3 bases and J by 6 bases, leaving 9 bases between them. The CDR3 DNA follows: TGTGCCAGCAGTTTGCAGGTCGCCGAGCAGTACTTC. Protein sequence: CASSLQVAEQYF.

The J gene is TRBJ2-3, the V gene TRBV3-1 (or the pseudogene TRBV3-2); 9 bases agree with TRBD2. From germline, CDR1 is LGHDT and CDR2 YNNKEL (reference sequence). The CDR3 is 17 amino acids. V lost 4 bases, J lost 5 bases, and 13 bases stayed unmatched. The CDR3 is CASSPLSTSGVLDTQYF. The CDR3 DNA follows: TGTGCCAGCAGCCCGCTCTCGACTAGCGGAGTCTTAGATACGCAGTATTTT.

The rearrangement links TRBV3-1 (or the pseudogene TRBV3-2) to TRBJ1-3; D is unresolved. With 4 bases removed from V and 3 bases from J, the gap between germline ends came to 10 bases. CDR1 is LGHDT and CDR2 is YNNKEL in the germline V gene (reference sequence). The CDR3 runs to 14 residues. The CDR3 DNA sequence: TGTGCCAGCAGCCCAACAGCGGATGGAAACACCATATATTTT. It encodes CASSPTADGNTIYF.

V is TRBV12-3 or TRBV12-4 and J is TRBJ2-5; D is perhaps TRBD2 (6 bases). Trimming left V 5 bases short and J 5 bases short, with 12 bases between. The CDR3 runs to 13 residues. CDR3 sequence: CASSAGTPETQYF. The CDR3 region has the DNA TGTGCCAGCAGTGCTGGGACTCCCGAGACCCAGTACTTC.

The chain employs TRBV4-1 and TRBJ1-2; D not certain. V shed 0 bases and J shed 6 bases, with 14 bases lying between them. Germline CDR1 MGHRA, CDR2 YSYEKL. This CDR3 has 15 residues. The CDR3 spells CASSQDRQVSNGYTF. CDR3 nucleotides: TGCGCCAGCAGCCAAGATCGGCAGGTGTCCAATGGCTACACCTTC.

V is TRBV7-9 and J is TRBJ1-4; D unresolved. Per the germline V gene, CDR1 is SEHNR and CDR2 is FQNEAQ (reference sequence). This CDR3 region has 11 residues. Trimming removed 3 bases at V and 7 bases at J, with 3 bases between. The CDR3 sequence is CASSLSEKLFF. The CDR3 nucleotides are TGTGCCAGCAGCTTGAGTGAAAAACTGTTTTTT.

The J gene is TRBJ2-1, the V gene TRBV28; TRBD1 agrees at 8 bases. The J segment lost 3 bases and the V segment lost 3 bases, leaving 4 bases of the junction unmatched. There are 15 residues in the CDR3. CDR1 and CDR2 from the germline V gene are MDHEN and SYDVKM. CDR3 region: CASSLRRGLYNEQFF. CDR3 DNA sequence: TGTGCCAGCAGTTTGCGCAGGGGGCTCTACAATGAGCAGTTCTTC.

The rearrangement uses TRBV18 and TRBJ2-7; TRBD1 matches 11 bases. Germline V gives CDR1 KGHSH, CDR2 LQKENI. V dropped 3 bases and J dropped 6; count of bases not matched to a gene: 1. This CDR3 region has 13 residues. CDR3 sequence (DNA): TGTGCCAGCTCACCGGGACAGGGGGGCGAGCAGTACTTC. It specifies CASSPGQGGEQYF.

The chain employs TRBV28 and TRBJ2-7; D gene ambiguous. Trimming removed 1 base at V and 6 bases at J, with 10 bases between. The CDR3 contains 13 residues. Germline loops: CDR1 MDHEN, CDR2 SYDVKM. DNA of the CDR3: TGTGCCAGCAGTTTATACGCCAGGCTCGAGCAGTACTTC. Its protein product is CASSLYARLEQYF.

V usage is TRBV28 and J usage is TRBJ2-7, with 9 bases that match TRBD1. With V trimmed by 4 bases and J by 1 base, 5 bases remained unmatched. The germline V gene has CDR1 MDHEN and CDR2 SYDVKM. The CDR3 covers 15 residues. Here the CDR3 DNA reads TGTGCCAGCAGTTCCGGGACAGGGTATTCCTACGAGCAGTACTTC. Its translation: CASSSGTGYSYEQYF.